The T cell receptor beta chain under discussion was sequenced for a study of T cells after yellow fever vaccination. Study-level findings and limits: Booster sampling recovered most clones from primary vaccination (96% CD4, just over 85% CD8). Peaking on day 5 versus 15, the secondary response was faster but weaker. Within FACS-sorted repertoires, abundant clonotypes contaminating from the bulk population could be present.

This clonotype was counted many times. Its antigen is still unknown. This CDR3 is built from 16 residues. Looked up from germline, CDR1 is MNHEY and CDR2 is SVGAGI. V gave up 5 bases and J gave up 1 base, with 15 bases separating them. TCRdb re-called the 5' RACE reads with MiXCR, one entry per CDR3 protein. The table records just over 300,000 distinct CDR3 sequences, about 3.5% of them present only once. The sequenced sample was PBMCs, obtained on the day of the yellow fever booster vaccination. This sequence joins TRBV6-5 and TRBJ1-5, with a weak D call TRBD1 (5 bases). The TCR originated in a man between 18 and 29 years old who received the YFV17D yellow fever vaccine. The CDR3 here is CASSRAGTLSNQPQHF. CDR3 coding DNA: TGTGCCAGCAGTCGCGCCGGGACGTTGAGCAATCAGCCCCAGCATTTT.